The 30 T cell receptor beta chains given below trace back to one sample, sequenced in a study of cytomegalovirus exposure and HLA in healthy donors. PCR amplification relied on 60 Vbeta primers (plus 13 Jbeta primers). Sequenced by immunoSEQ multiplex PCR; TCRdb stores in-frame clones only, minus some. This sample has roughly 100,000 clones; about 79% occur once, and the top ten carry about 3.5%. Sequencing was carried out using PBMCs. All receptors derive from a male donor in good health and CMV-seropositive.

On this clone itself: The sample contains more than one DNA sequence encoding this CDR3. V gene TRBV6-5 combines with J gene TRBJ2-7, with a weak D call TRBD1 (7 bases). This CDR3 has 15 residues. The V gene lost 0 bases and the J gene lost 2 bases, with 11 bases spanning the gap. Germline loops: CDR1 MNHEY, CDR2 SVGAGI. The CDR3 DNA reads as TGTGCCAGCAGTTACTCGGCAGGGGGGACCTACGAGCAGTACTTC. This codes for CASSYSAGGTYEQYF.

This chain uses TRBV13 with TRBJ1-5; D is undetermined. V lost 2 bases and J lost 0, with 8 bases in between. This CDR3 is built from 15 residues. Looked up from germline, CDR1 is PRHDT and CDR2 is FYEKMQ (reference sequence). CDR3 DNA sequence: TGTGCCAGCAGCTTACGAGTTGTTAGCAATCAGCCCCAGCATTTT. It translates to CASSLRVVSNQPQHF.

V usage is TRBV10-3 and J usage is TRBJ2-1, with TRBD2 identical over 9 bases. This CDR3 has 18 amino acids. V shed 0 bases and J 1 base; nucleotides not matched to a gene: 7. In germline, CDR1 is ENHRY, CDR2 SYGVKD. The CDR3 DNA reads as TGTGCCATCAGTGAGTCGGGGGCCACTAGCGGGTCCTACAATGAGCAGTTCTTC. It specifies CAISESGATSGSYNEQFF.

The rearrangement links TRBV7-8 to TRBJ2-7, with D maybe TRBD2 (5 bases). V gave up 5 bases and J gave up 3 bases, with 14 bases separating them. CDR1 and CDR2 (germline): SGHVS, FQNEAQ. The CDR3 totals 14 residues. As DNA, the CDR3 is TGTGCCAGCAGCCCCCGGGATCTACTCTACGAGCAGTACTTC. This encodes CASSPRDLLYEQYF.

The chain is built from TRBV5-6 and TRBJ1-6; no clear D. The germline V gene has CDR1 SGHDT and CDR2 YYEEEE. The CDR3 length is 14 residues. Trimming removed 1 base at V and 9 bases at J, with 11 bases between. DNA of the CDR3: TGTGCCAGCAGCTTGACACTATCTGGTTCACCCCTCCACTTT. Its protein is CASSLTLSGSPLHF.

About this clone itself: Different DNA sequences within this sample yield the same CDR3. The chain has TRBV18 and TRBJ1-1, with TRBD1 matching 7 bases. The J segment lost 3 bases and the V segment lost 6 bases, leaving 4 bases of the junction unmatched. This CDR3 region has 13 residues. Looked up from germline, CDR1 is KGHSH and CDR2 is LQKENI. The CDR3 spells CASSPQGDTEAFF. The CDR3 DNA sequence: TGTGCCAGCTCCCCCCAGGGGGACACTGAAGCTTTCTTT.

The rearrangement joins TRBV5-6 to TRBJ1-4, with 7 bases lining up with TRBD1. Germline V gene data show CDR1 as SGHDT and CDR2 as YYEEEE. This CDR3 region has 15 residues. V shed 4 bases and J 7 bases; nucleotides not matched to a gene: 10. This chain's CDR3 is CASSLAEGAGEKLFF. In nucleotides, the CDR3 is TGTGCCAGCAGCCTTGCTGAGGGGGCAGGTGAAAAACTGTTTTTT. The whole variable domain, remainder taken from reference TRBV5-6 and TRBJ1-4, is DAGVTQSPTHLIKTRGQQVTLRCSPKSGHDTVSWYQQALGQGPQFIFQYYEEEERQRGNFPDRFSGHQFPNYSSELNVNALLLGDSALYLCASSLAEGAGEKLFFGSGTQLSVL.

This rearrangement joins TRBV15 to TRBJ2-7; D remains unclear. The CDR3 is 14 residues long. Germline lookup yields CDR1 LNHNV and CDR2 YYDKDF (reference sequence). V lost 3 bases, J lost 5 bases, and 14 bases lay in between. The CDR3 DNA is TGTGCCACCAGCAGTGCTAGAAACTACGACGAGCAGTACTTC. Translated: CATSSARNYDEQYF.

The chain uses TRBV29-1 and TRBJ2-2, with a tentative D call TRBD1 (5 bases). Germline V gives CDR1 SQVTM, CDR2 ANQGSEA. The CDR3 covers 12 residues. V was trimmed by 2 bases and J by 7 bases, leaving 8 bases between them. CDR3 coding DNA: TGCAGCGTTGAACAGGGTGGCGGGGAGCTGTTTTTT. Translation: CSVEQGGGELFF.

This clone was recorded a few times. V usage is TRBV5-5 and J usage is TRBJ1-1; tentative D call: TRBD1 (5 bases). Trimming left V 3 bases short and J 4 bases short, with 16 bases between. The CDR3 has 15 residues. The germline V gene has CDR1 SGHKS and CDR2 YYEKEE (reference sequence). This chain's CDR3 is CASSWGEVEGTEAFF. CDR3 bases: TGTGCCAGCAGCTGGGGGGAGGTAGAGGGCACTGAAGCTTTCTTT.

This clone has a single count. This sequence joins TRBV5-1 and TRBJ1-1; no reliable D call. The germline V gene encodes CDR1 SGHRS and CDR2 YFSETQ. This CDR3 has 14 residues. Trimming left V 5 bases short and J 0 bases short, with 11 bases between. CDR3 nucleotide sequence: TGCGCCAGCAGAGAAACTCCAATGAACACTGAAGCTTTCTTT. This translates into CASRETPMNTEAFF.

The chain uses TRBV5-1 and TRBJ1-1; D ambiguous. Trimming left V 7 bases short and J 2 bases short, with 9 bases between. CDR1 SGHRS and CDR2 YFSETQ come from the germline V gene. This CDR3 comprises 12 residues. The CDR3 here is CASGQINTEAFF. CDR3 coding DNA: TGCGCCAGCGGGCAAATAAACACTGAAGCTTTCTTT.

This clone was observed a handful of times. The V and J genes are TRBV6-1 and TRBJ1-1, with TRBD1 matching over 7 bases. The CDR3 length is 14 residues. The ends lost 4 bases at V and 4 bases at J; junction bases unmatched: 6. Germline lookup yields CDR1 MNHNS and CDR2 SASEGT. For the CDR3, the DNA is TGTGCCAGCAGTGTTTCAGGGGGGCGCACTGAAGCTTTCTTT. Protein sequence: CASSVSGGRTEAFF.

This chain joins TRBV28 and TRBJ2-2, with D possibly being TRBD2 (6 bases). The CDR3 loop spans 15 amino acids. In germline, CDR1 is MDHEN, CDR2 SYDVKM. V lost 7 bases to trimming and J lost 2 bases, with 14 bases between them. Here the CDR3 DNA reads TGTGCCAGCATAACCGGGACTTTTAACACCGGGGAGCTGTTTTTT. Its protein is CASITGTFNTGELFF.

CDR3 in amino acids: CAGNRGTGNTGELFF. DNA of the CDR3: TGTGCCGGGAACCGGGGGACGGGGAACACCGGGGAGCTGTTTTTT. The chain uses TRBV30 and TRBJ2-2; D possibly corresponds to TRBD2 (6 bases). Trimming shortened V by 8 bases and J by 1 base, and 17 bases separated the two germline ends. CDR3 length: 15 amino acids. Germline CDR1 reads GTSNPN; CDR2 reads SVGIG (reference sequence).

The V gene is TRBV5-6, the J gene TRBJ1-4; D possibly corresponds to TRBD1 (6 bases). Deletions cut 1 base from V and 4 bases from J, with 11 bases between. The CDR3 totals 15 residues. Germline V gene data show CDR1 as SGHDT and CDR2 as YYEEEE. CDR3 amino acids: CASSLPGAGNEKLFF. The CDR3 coding sequence is TGTGCCAGCAGCTTGCCAGGGGCGGGTAATGAAAAACTGTTTTTT.

The rearrangement joins TRBV9 to TRBJ2-7; D possibly corresponds to TRBD2 (5 bases). Germline loops: CDR1 SGDLS, CDR2 YYNGEE. There are 15 residues in the CDR3. The V gene lost 0 bases and the J gene lost 3 bases, with 13 bases spanning the gap. The CDR3 DNA sequence: TGTGCCAGCAGCGTAGAAACTGGACTTTTCTACGAGCAGTACTTC. It encodes CASSVETGLFYEQYF.

This chain uses TRBV6-1 with TRBJ1-2, with D maybe TRBD1 (5 bases). Trimming removed 2 bases from V and 2 bases from J, with 12 bases in between. Germline V gives CDR1 MNHNS, CDR2 SASEGT. This CDR3 region has 15 residues. The CDR3 spells CASSESSRANYGYTF. The DNA for the CDR3 is TGTGCCAGCAGTGAAAGTTCCAGGGCAAACTATGGCTACACCTTC.

This clone was observed a few times. The chain carries TRBV5-1 and TRBJ1-1; D is unclear. V was trimmed by 0 bases and J by 1 base, leaving 10 bases between them. The CDR3 is 15 amino acids. Germline CDR1 SGHRS, CDR2 YFSETQ. CDR3 in amino acids: CASSLEGGRNTEAFF. The CDR3 DNA is TGCGCCAGCAGCTTGGAGGGAGGGCGGAACACTGAAGCTTTCTTT.

V is TRBV11-2 and J is TRBJ1-1; D remains unclear. The CDR3 runs 14 residues. Per the germline V gene, CDR1 is SGHAT and CDR2 is FQNNGV. Trimming left V 4 bases short and J 0 bases short, with 9 bases between. Written as DNA, the CDR3 is TGTGCCAGCAGCTCAGCTACAGTGAACACTGAAGCTTTCTTT. The encoded protein is CASSSATVNTEAFF.

The genes are TRBV7-8 and TRBJ2-5; D may be TRBD1 (6 bases). With 1 base removed from V and 9 bases from J, the gap between germline ends came to 12 bases. This CDR3 is built from 13 residues. Germline CDR1 and CDR2: SGHVS and FQNEAQ. The CDR3: CASSLERGQPQYF. The CDR3 nucleotides are TGTGCCAGCAGCTTAGAACGCGGACAGCCCCAGTACTTC.

This chain connects TRBV9 to TRBJ2-7; the D gene is possibly TRBD1 (6 bases). The ends were cut back, 3 bases at V and 7 bases at J, with 23 bases in the middle. Germline lookup yields CDR1 SGDLS and CDR2 YYNGEE. CDR3 size: 16 residues. The DNA for the CDR3 is TGTGCCAGCAGCGCCCACGAAGCTACAGGGTTGGGGGAGCAGTACTTC. Residues: CASSAHEATGLGEQYF. The full variable domain, in which reference TRBV9 and TRBJ2-7 provide the parts outside the CDR3, is DSGVTQTPKHLITATGQRVTLRCSPRSGDLSVYWYQQSLDQGLQFLIQYYNGEERAKGNILERFSAQQFPDLHSELNLSSLELGDSALYFCASSAHEATGLGEQYFGPGTRLTVT.

The genes are TRBV30 and TRBJ2-2; 9 nucleotides align to TRBD2. CDR1 and CDR2 from the germline V gene are GTSNPN and SVGIG (reference sequence). This CDR3 comprises 14 residues. V trimming: 3 bases; J trimming: 6 bases; junction bases outside the gene matches: 5. In nucleotides, the CDR3 is TGTGCCTGGAGAGGCGGGGGGGCCCCCGGGGAGCTGTTTTTT. Translating it yields CAWRGGGAPGELFF.

The V gene is TRBV5-6, the J gene TRBJ2-7; possibly TRBD2 for D (6 bases). The V end was cut by 1 base, the J end by 6 bases, with 11 bases between. Germline lookup yields CDR1 SGHDT and CDR2 YYEEEE. The CDR3 runs 13 residues. The CDR3 nucleotides read TGTGCCAGCAGCTTGAAGGAGGGCCGCGAGCAGTACTTC. This translates into CASSLKEGREQYF.

This clone was seen only a few times. The chain recombines TRBV6-1 with TRBJ1-5; D remains ambiguous. The V gene lost 9 bases and the J gene lost 0 bases, with 9 bases spanning the gap. This CDR3 is 13 amino acids long. From germline, CDR1 is MNHNS and CDR2 SASEGT. CDR3 sequence: CASNMASNQPQHF. Written as DNA, the CDR3 is TGTGCCAGTAATATGGCTAGCAATCAGCCCCAGCATTTT.

The chain joins TRBV13 to TRBJ1-2, with 7 bases that match TRBD1. Unmatched junction bases numbered 6, after V lost 5 bases and J lost 9 bases. The CDR3 has 12 amino acids. The germline gives CDR1 PRHDT, CDR2 FYEKMQ (reference sequence). Here the CDR3 reads CASSRDRDRYTF. The CDR3 DNA follows: TGTGCCAGCAGCCGAGACAGGGATCGCTACACCTTC.

V and J are TRBV5-1 and TRBJ2-7, with 8 bases identical to TRBD1. Germline V gene lookup returns CDR1 SGHRS and CDR2 YFSETQ. J lost 2 bases, V lost 4 bases, and 8 bases had no gene match. This CDR3 is 15 amino acids long. CDR3 sequence (DNA): TGCGCCAGCAGCCCCGGGACAGGAGTAGCCTACGAGCAGTACTTC. Translation: CASSPGTGVAYEQYF.

The gene calls are TRBV7-9 and TRBJ2-2, with 8 bases matching TRBD1. The CDR3 consists of 12 residues. Unmatched junction bases numbered 5, after V lost 10 bases and J lost 7 bases. Germline CDR1 is SEHNR and CDR2 is FQNEAQ (reference sequence). The DNA for the CDR3 is TGTGCCATAACCGGGACAGGCGGGGAGCTGTTTTTT. Its protein product is CAITGTGGELFF.

The chain employs TRBV5-4 and TRBJ2-2, with 10 bases fitting TRBD2. The CDR3 extends over 19 amino acids. The ends lost 4 bases at V and 2 bases at J; junction bases unmatched: 14. Germline CDR1 SGHNT, CDR2 YYREEE (reference sequence). CDR3 sequence: CASSPGGSLAGGNTGELFF. In DNA, the CDR3 is TGTGCCAGCAGCCCGGGTGGGTCTTTAGCGGGGGGCAACACCGGGGAGCTGTTTTTT. Based on the CDR3 plus reference TRBV5-4 and TRBJ2-2, the full variable domain is ETGVTQSPTHLIKTRGQQVTLRCSSQSGHNTVSWYQQALGQGPQFIFQYYREEENGRGNFPPRFSGLQFPNYSSELNVNALELDDSALYLCASSPGGSLAGGNTGELFFGEGSRLTVL.

The chain recombines TRBV6-6 with TRBJ1-1, with a weak D call TRBD1 (6 bases). CDR1 MNHNY and CDR2 SVGAGI come from the germline V gene (reference sequence). Between the trimmed V and J ends, which lost 0 bases and 4 bases, there was a span of 15 bases. The CDR3 has 16 amino acids. CDR3 protein: CASSYSTNRASTEAFF. CDR3 nucleotide sequence: TGTGCCAGCAGTTACTCGACAAACAGGGCTAGCACTGAAGCTTTCTTT.